Described below is a single T cell receptor beta chain sequence and its context. Antigen specificity is unknown. The junction departs from germline at one end; a sequencing error may be responsible. Disease lasting under 3 months, a NOSPECS grade of at least 4, and a Clinical Activity Score of at least 3 were features of the ophthalmopathy patients. These data originate in a study of T cells in Graves' hyperthyroidism and ophthalmopathy. The study's findings and limits: Stable hyperthyroidism was told apart from ophthalmopathy by a model built on 13 V-J features.

It was RNA transcripts that yielded the amplified TCR beta CDR3 regions. TCR CDR3 underwent first-round RT-PCR with the HTBI primer set. TCRdb recomputed calls from the multiplex PCR reads with MiXCR, one row per CDR3 protein. The top ten clones hold about half of a sample with almost 500,000 distinct CDR3 sequences, roughly 22% of them seen once. In germline, CDR1 is SEHNR, CDR2 FQNEAQ (reference sequence). CDR3 length: 15 amino acids. Sequenced input: blood. The clonotype originates from a woman between 65 and 79 years old with Graves' ophthalmopathy. The chain uses TRBV7-9 and TRBJ2-5; D might be TRBD2 (6 bases). The CDR3 sequence is CASSQGNGGLKTQYF. The CDR3 DNA reads as TGCGCCAGCAGCCAAGGGAACGGGGGATTGAAGACCCAGTACTTC. The variable domain in full, completed from reference TRBV7-9 and TRBJ2-5, reads DTGVSQNPRHKITKRGQNVTFRCDPISEHNRLYWYRQTLGQGPEFLTYFQNEAQLEKSRLLSDRFSAERPKGSFSTLEIQRTEQGDSAMYLCASSQGNGGLKTQYFGPGTRLLVL.